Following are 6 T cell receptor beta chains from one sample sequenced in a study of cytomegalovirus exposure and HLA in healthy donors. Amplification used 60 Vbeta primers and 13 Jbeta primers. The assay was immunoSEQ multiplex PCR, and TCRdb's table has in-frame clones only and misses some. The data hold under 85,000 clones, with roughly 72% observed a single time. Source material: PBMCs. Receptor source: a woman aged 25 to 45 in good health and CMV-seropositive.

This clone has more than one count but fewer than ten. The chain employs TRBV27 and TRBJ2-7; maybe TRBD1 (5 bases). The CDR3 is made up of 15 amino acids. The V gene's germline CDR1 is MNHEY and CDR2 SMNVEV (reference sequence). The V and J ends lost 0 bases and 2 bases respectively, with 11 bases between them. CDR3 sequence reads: CASSLSKDSPYEQYF. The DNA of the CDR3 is TGTGCCAGCAGTTTATCGAAAGACAGCCCCTACGAGCAGTACTTC.

The CDR3 loop is CASSQKGGSGYTF. The DNA of the CDR3 is TGCGCCAGCAGCCAGAAAGGGGGCTCTGGCTACACCTTC. J is TRBJ1-2 and V is TRBV4-1, with 7 bases matching TRBD1. This CDR3 is 13 amino acids long. Germline loops: CDR1 MGHRA, CDR2 YSYEKL. Trimming removed 3 bases from V and 7 bases from J; junction bases left unmatched: 5.

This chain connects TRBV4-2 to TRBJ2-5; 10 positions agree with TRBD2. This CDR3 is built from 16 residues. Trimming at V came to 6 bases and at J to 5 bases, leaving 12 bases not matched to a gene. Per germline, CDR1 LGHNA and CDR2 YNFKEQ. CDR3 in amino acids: CASRNLPAGGVETQYF. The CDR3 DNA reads TGTGCCAGCAGAAACCTCCCAGCGGGAGGGGTTGAGACCCAGTACTTC.

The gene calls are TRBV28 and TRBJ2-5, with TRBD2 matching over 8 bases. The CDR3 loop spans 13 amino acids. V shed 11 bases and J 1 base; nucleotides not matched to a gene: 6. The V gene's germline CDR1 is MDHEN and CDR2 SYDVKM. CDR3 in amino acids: CAVAGRIQETQYF. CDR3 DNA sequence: TGTGCCGTAGCGGGAAGGATCCAAGAGACCCAGTACTTC.

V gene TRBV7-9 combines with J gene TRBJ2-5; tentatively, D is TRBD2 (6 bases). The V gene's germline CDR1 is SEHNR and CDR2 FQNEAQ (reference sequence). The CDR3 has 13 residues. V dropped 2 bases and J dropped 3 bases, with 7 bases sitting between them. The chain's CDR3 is CASSLPGEETQYF. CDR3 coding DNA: TGTGCCAGCAGCTTACCGGGGGAAGAGACCCAGTACTTC.

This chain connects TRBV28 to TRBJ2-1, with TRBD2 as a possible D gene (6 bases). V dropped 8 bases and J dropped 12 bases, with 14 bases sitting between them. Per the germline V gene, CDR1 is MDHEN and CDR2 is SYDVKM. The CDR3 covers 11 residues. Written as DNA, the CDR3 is TGTGCCAGCGCGGGACCCGTCGGGCAGTTCTTC. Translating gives CASAGPVGQFF.